This T cell receptor (beta chain) was retrieved from a study of cytomegalovirus exposure and HLA in healthy donors. A note on this clone: Other DNA sequences from this sample encode an identical CDR3 as well.

Per germline, CDR1 SGHTA and CDR2 FQGNSA. V lost 4 bases to trimming and J lost 0 bases, with 9 bases between them. The CDR3 consists of 15 residues. Donors were nominally healthy when sampled, though unrecorded immune exposures were likely. Researchers ran the PCR with 60 Vbeta and 13 Jbeta primers. Repertoires were generated with immunoSEQ multiplex PCR, while TCRdb's copy carries only in-frame clones and drops some. This table holds roughly 160,000 clones, about four fifths found once. This chain uses TRBV7-2 with TRBJ1-4, with D perhaps matching TRBD1 (5 bases). Sequencing was carried out using PBMCs. This TCR was sampled from a woman in her forties or fifties in good health and CMV-seropositive. The CDR3 sequence: CASSSSRATNEKLFF. For the CDR3, the DNA is TGTGCCAGCAGCTCCTCCAGGGCAACTAATGAAAAACTGTTTTTT.